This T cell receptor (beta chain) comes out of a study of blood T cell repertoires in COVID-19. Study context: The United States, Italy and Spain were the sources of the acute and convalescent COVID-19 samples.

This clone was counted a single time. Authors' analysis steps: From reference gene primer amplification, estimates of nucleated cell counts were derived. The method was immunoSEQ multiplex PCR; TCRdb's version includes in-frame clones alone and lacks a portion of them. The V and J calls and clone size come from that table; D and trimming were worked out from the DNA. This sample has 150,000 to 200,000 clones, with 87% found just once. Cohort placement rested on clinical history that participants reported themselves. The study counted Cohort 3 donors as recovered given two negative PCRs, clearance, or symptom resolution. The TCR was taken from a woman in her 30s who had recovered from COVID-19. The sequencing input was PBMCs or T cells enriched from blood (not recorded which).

The CDR3 here is CASSLVTAVGETQYF. CDR3 nucleotides: TGTGCCAGCAGCTTAGTAACGGCGGTAGGAGAGACCCAGTACTTC. The chain combines TRBV7-2 with TRBJ2-5; no firm D call. CDR1 SGHTA and CDR2 FQGNSA come from the germline V gene. Trimming cost V 1 base and J 4 bases, with 13 bases left between them. The CDR3 covers 15 residues.